A single T cell receptor (beta chain) is shown here with its context. The table came from immunoSEQ multiplex PCR; TCRdb's copy has only in-frame clones and leaves some out. The sample contains roughly 450,000 clones, about 90% of which appear only once. This sample was taken from a study of blood T cell repertoires in COVID-19. Turning to the study itself: COVID-19 samples from acute and convalescent phases originated in the United States, Italy and Spain.

With V trimmed by 6 bases and J by 2 bases, 7 bases remained unmatched. Germline values: CDR1 SGHAT, CDR2 FQNNGV. This CDR3 contains 15 residues. Living in 20 to 30 US areas, the participants were between roughly 18 and 89 years of age. V and J are TRBV11-2 and TRBJ1-3; TRBD1 aligns across 7 bases. This sequence originates from a man between 18 and 29 years old who had recovered from COVID-19. Sample: PBMCs or T cells enriched from blood (not recorded which). CDR3 protein: CASRSSRGAGNTIYF. Written as DNA, the CDR3 is TGTGCCAGCAGATCCAGCAGGGGGGCTGGAAACACCATATATTTT.